This T cell receptor beta chain was captured by sequencing in a study of early T cells in non-severe SARS-CoV-2 infection. In the study overall: Bulk RNA isolated from unsorted whole blood underwent sequencing; chains were not paired.

This CDR3 is built from 19 residues. About this clonotype itself: Its antigen is not identified.

Study results and caveats: Sequences matched to VDJdb favored anti-spike CD8 responses, while private and CD4 specificities were missed.

Unique molecular identifiers (one per individual cDNA molecule) were attached. TCRdb used MiXCR to reprocess the 5' RACE reads, holding one entry per CDR3 protein. The data hold about 62,000 distinct CDR3 sequences, with approximately 9% observed a single time. J is TRBJ1-5 and V is TRBV21-1; no DNA check was done on the table's D call, TRBD1. TRBV21-1 represents a pseudogene. The receptor was derived from an adult who was a healthcare worker with PCR-confirmed SARS-CoV-2 infection or an uninfected control (not recorded which). The sample comprised whole blood. The CDR3 region has the DNA TGTGCCAGCATAGCCTTTGGACAGGGGTATCCGGATAGCAATCAGCCCCAGCATTTT. Its protein product is CASIAFGQGYPDSNQPQHF.